This T cell receptor beta chain originates from a study of TIL therapy for anti-PD-1-resistant metastatic lung cancer. Study in general: Median tumor PD-L1 proportion score was roughly 5.9%. Tumors carried a median 1.5 non-synonymous mutations per megabase. Most patients had lung adenocarcinoma; several tumors were EGFR-mutant, two ALK-rearranged; half smoked currently or formerly.

The libraries were made with immunoSEQ v3. Measured with immunoSEQ multiplex PCR; TCRdb has only the in-frame clones, and not every one. This sample yields 18,000 or so clones, of which about four fifths are seen a single time; about 2.2% belongs to the top ten. The time point was: pre-treatment sample, taken before nivolumab and TIL therapy. Turning to this clone: Its antigen is currently unknown.

Overall study findings and caveats: TIL clonotype persistence in blood showed no apparent association with response.

This specimen was blood, taken at baseline. The source is a person aged 25 to 80 with non-small cell lung cancer.

The CDR3 sequence: CASSAQGGEQFF. Written as DNA, the CDR3 is TGTGCCAGCTCGGCTCAGGGGGGTGAGCAGTTCTTC. The chain is built from TRBV18 and TRBJ2-1, with D possibly TRBD1 on 7 matching bases. Between the trimmed V and J ends, which lost 6 bases and 9 bases, there was a span of 12 bases. The CDR3 loop spans 12 amino acids. Germline CDR1 KGHSH, CDR2 LQKENI. The variable domain in full, completed from reference TRBV18 and TRBJ2-1, reads NAGVMQNPRHLVRRRGQEARLRCSPMKGHSHVYWYRQLPEEGLKFMVYLQKENIIDESGMPKERFSAEFPKEGPSILRIQQVVRGDSAAYFCASSAQGGEQFFGPGTRLTVL.